This TCR beta chain was captured by sequencing in a study of shared clonotypes between healthy human individuals. The study's findings and limits: Naive subsets, compared against memory subsets, generally had larger estimated richness values. The sole specimen, blood, was sampled, and tissue repertoires likely differ.

Of note for this clone: Its target is unknown.

This table comes from immunoSEQ multiplex PCR, and its TCRdb copy is limited to in-frame clones, with some not included. The sample shows under 1,100,000 clones, more than 60% of them seen only once. Germline CDR1 SGHAT, CDR2 FQNNGV. The CDR3 sequence is 16 residues long. Trimming cost V 1 base and J 1 base, with 10 bases left between them. The chain carries TRBV11-2 and TRBJ2-2; weak D call: TRBD2 (6 bases). The origin of this receptor is a man younger than 35 in good health. Sequencing input: memory CD4+ T cells sorted from blood. As for subset: CD45RA-negative fraction. The CDR3 DNA sequence: TGTGCCAGCAGCTTAGGGGTTAGCGGGAACACCGGGGAGCTGTTTTTT. This sequence encodes CASSLGVSGNTGELFF.